What follows are 26 T cell receptor beta chains derived from one specimen sequenced in a study of lymphopenia after photon versus proton radiotherapy. Assay: immunoSEQ multiplex PCR; the TCRdb copy retains only in-frame clones and omits some. The data show tens of thousands of clones, with over 65% seen just once and 2.9% held by the top ten. The sample was peripheral blood, taken from a patient treated with photon-based radiotherapy. These TCRs come from a man over 45 with gastric cancer.

V gene TRBV9 combines with J gene TRBJ2-1; 7 bases are shared with TRBD1. Germline V CDR1 and CDR2: SGDLS, YYNGEE. J was trimmed by 8 bases and V by 3 bases; bases with no gene match: 14. The length of the CDR3 is 16 residues. The CDR3 loop is CASSDLPGQTLDEQFF. Written as DNA, the CDR3 is TGTGCCAGCAGCGACTTACCGGGACAGACTTTGGATGAGCAGTTCTTC.

V usage is TRBV4-2 and J usage is TRBJ2-1; 7 bases align to TRBD2. CDR1 is LGHNA and CDR2 is YNFKEQ in the germline V gene. J lost 0 bases, V lost 1 base, and 9 bases had no gene match. CDR3 length equals 18 residues. The CDR3 protein is CASSQALGGGDSYNEQFF. The CDR3 nucleotides read TGTGCCAGCAGCCAAGCCCTTGGTGGGGGGGACTCCTACAATGAGCAGTTCTTC.

V is TRBV18 and J is TRBJ2-7; D remains ambiguous. CDR1 is KGHSH, CDR2 LQKENI, per germline. The germline V and J ends were trimmed by 5 bases and 2 bases, with 13 bases remaining between them. There are 14 residues in the CDR3. For the CDR3, the DNA is TGTGCCAGCTCATCCTCTAGACAAACCTACGAGCAGTACTTC. Translating it yields CASSSSRQTYEQYF.

This clone has just one count. This chain uses TRBV7-3 with TRBJ2-1; D is ambiguous. CDR3 size: 13 residues. CDR1 is SGHTA, CDR2 FQGTGA, per germline. The V end lost 3 bases, the J end lost 9 bases, and 12 bases lay between the germline ends. The CDR3 DNA sequence: TGTGCCAGCAGCTTTTCAGCTACAACTGAGCAGTTCTTC. It yields the protein CASSFSATTEQFF. The variable domain in full, with the rest retrieved from reference TRBV7-3 and TRBJ2-1, is GAGVSQTPSNKVTEKGKYVELRCDPISGHTALYWYRQSLGQGPEFLIYFQGTGAADDSGLPNDRFFAVRPEGSVSTLKIQRTERGDSAVYLCASSFSATTEQFFGPGTRLTVL.

The chain carries TRBV27 and TRBJ2-7, with TRBD2 identical over 12 bases. CDR3 length: 15 residues. V lost 6 bases to trimming and J lost 2 bases; unmatched junction nucleotides: 5. Germline V CDR1 and CDR2: MNHEY, SMNVEV (reference sequence). The CDR3 is CASRPSGGDAYEQYF. The CDR3 coding sequence is TGTGCCAGCAGACCTAGCGGGGGGGACGCCTACGAGCAGTACTTC.

The chain has TRBV4-1 and TRBJ2-1; no reliable D call. This CDR3 is 15 amino acids long. Trimming shortened V by 3 bases and J by 0 bases, and 9 bases separated the two germline ends. Per germline, CDR1 MGHRA and CDR2 YSYEKL. CDR3 nucleotide sequence: TGCGCCAGCAGCCACGAGTCCATCTCCTACAATGAGCAGTTCTTC. Protein product: CASSHESISYNEQFF.

The chain links TRBV23-1 to TRBJ1-1; D unresolved. TRBV23-1 is an ORF; its function is uncertain. This CDR3 is 14 amino acids long. V was shortened by 0 bases and J by 1 base, with 6 bases between the two germline ends. The CDR3 protein is CASSQSSGNTEAFF. The CDR3 coding sequence is TGCGCCAGCAGTCAATCGAGCGGGAACACTGAAGCTTTCTTT.

In this sample, this clone is large. The rearrangement joins TRBV14 to TRBJ1-1; no reliable D call. The V gene lost 2 bases and the J gene lost 1 base, with 5 bases spanning the gap. Germline V gene data show CDR1 as SGHDN and CDR2 as FVKESK. The CDR3 contains 13 residues. CDR3 coding DNA: TGTGCCAGCAGCCAAATTAGGAACACTGAAGCTTTCTTT. Residues: CASSQIRNTEAFF. Supplemented by reference TRBV14 and TRBJ1-1, the full variable domain reads EAGVTQFPSHSVIEKGQTVTLRCDPISGHDNLYWYRRVMGKEIKFLLHFVKESKQDESGMPNNRFLAERTGGTYSTLKVQPAELEDSGVYFCASSQIRNTEAFFGQGTRLTVV.

This chain connects TRBV5-1 to TRBJ1-2; D is perhaps TRBD1 (6 bases). V lost 7 bases to trimming and J lost 0 bases, with 22 bases between them. The CDR3 is made up of 17 amino acids. The germline CDR1 and CDR2 sequences are SGHRS and YFSETQ. Here the CDR3 DNA reads TGCGCCAGCCGCCCACCCCCGGGACAAGAAGCTAACTATGGCTACACCTTC. Its translation: CASRPPPGQEANYGYTF.

This rearrangement joins TRBV7-2 to TRBJ2-3; D is unresolved. Germline CDR1 reads SGHTA; CDR2 reads FQGNSA. V lost 5 bases, J lost 2 bases, and 8 bases lay in between. The CDR3 is 13 residues long. The CDR3 DNA is TGTGCCAGCAGCCCATCGTTCACAGATACGCAGTATTTT. Translating gives CASSPSFTDTQYF.

The chain has TRBV4-1 and TRBJ1-1; D call uncertain. Germline V gene lookup returns CDR1 MGHRA and CDR2 YSYEKL. Between the trimmed V and J ends, which lost 1 base and 1 base, there was a span of 10 bases. This CDR3 spans 15 amino acids. CDR3 coding DNA: TGCGCCAGCAGCCAAGGACATGGTTCGAACACTGAAGCTTTCTTT. Protein sequence: CASSQGHGSNTEAFF.

This clone was observed a single time. This sequence joins TRBV7-9 and TRBJ2-2; 11 bases align to TRBD2. Germline V lookup: CDR1 SEHNR, CDR2 FQNEAQ (reference sequence). The CDR3 runs 18 residues. With 5 bases clipped from V and 8 bases from J, the junction kept 16 bases outside the gene matches. CDR3 in DNA: TGTGCCAGCAGCAGACCGGGGACTAGCGGAACCGGACGAGGGGAGCTGTTTTTT. It codes for CASSRPGTSGTGRGELFF.

The J gene is TRBJ2-2, the V gene TRBV5-4, with unresolved D. This CDR3 contains 14 residues. Trimming shortened V by 4 bases and J by 6 bases, and 13 bases separated the two germline ends. Per the germline V gene, CDR1 is SGHNT and CDR2 is YYREEE (reference sequence). The CDR3 sequence is CASSRALGAGELFF. In DNA form, the CDR3 reads TGTGCCAGCAGCCGGGCCCTTGGAGCCGGGGAGCTGTTTTTT.

V is TRBV14 and J is TRBJ1-3; D remains ambiguous. This CDR3 region has 15 residues. The germline V gene has CDR1 SGHDN and CDR2 FVKESK. Trimming took 0 bases from V and 3 from J, leaving 9 bases between them. The CDR3 loop reads CASSQELVGGNTIYF. The CDR3 bases are TGTGCCAGCAGCCAAGAGCTCGTCGGTGGAAACACCATATATTTT.

The rearrangement joins TRBV4-1 to TRBJ2-4; possibly TRBD2 for D (5 bases). The CDR3 spans 13 residues. Per the germline V gene, CDR1 is MGHRA and CDR2 is YSYEKL. Trimming removed 1 base from V and 8 bases from J, with 9 bases in between. The CDR3 nucleotides read TGCGCCAGCAGCCAAGTTCCCGGGGACATTCAGTACTTC. Translation gives CASSQVPGDIQYF.

In this sample, this clone turned up once. This chain connects TRBV19 to TRBJ2-4, with 10 nucleotides matching TRBD2. With V trimmed by 5 bases and J by 7 bases, 14 bases remained unmatched. Germline V gene data show CDR1 as LNHDA and CDR2 as SQIVND (reference sequence). CDR3 size: 17 residues. This chain's CDR3 is CASSFLPASGSGNIQYF. As DNA, the CDR3 is TGTGCCAGTAGTTTCCTCCCGGCTAGCGGGAGCGGGAACATTCAGTACTTC.

The chain is built from TRBV2 and TRBJ2-6; the D is unclear. Germline V gene sequence: CDR1 SNHLY, CDR2 FYNNEI. The CDR3 covers 15 residues. V dropped 2 bases and J dropped 0 bases, with 5 bases sitting between them. The CDR3 here is CASSEKVSGANVLTF. CDR3 bases: TGTGCCAGCAGTGAAAAGGTCTCTGGGGCCAACGTCCTGACTTTC.

The V gene is TRBV5-1, the J gene TRBJ1-4; the D is unclear. Looked up from germline, CDR1 is SGHRS and CDR2 is YFSETQ. The CDR3 runs to 14 residues. V was shortened by 5 bases and J by 6 bases, with 14 bases between the two germline ends. For the CDR3, the DNA is TGCGCCAGCAGTCCCGGACCCGGGGATGAAAAACTGTTTTTT. Residues: CASSPGPGDEKLFF. Looking up the rest from reference TRBV5-1 and TRBJ1-4 gives the full variable domain: KAGVTQTPRYLIKTRGQQVTLSCSPISGHRSVSWYQQTPGQGLQFLFEYFSETQRNKGNFPGRFSGRQFSNSRSEMNVSTLELGDSALYLCASSPGPGDEKLFFGSGTQLSVL.

Only a few counts were recorded for this clone. The genes are TRBV6-4 and TRBJ2-2; 9 bases map to TRBD1. The germline V gene has CDR1 MRHNA and CDR2 SNTAGT. CDR3 size: 15 residues. The J segment lost 2 bases and the V segment lost 2 bases, leaving 0 bases of the junction unmatched. DNA for the CDR3: TGTGCCAGCAGTGACACAGGGGGCAACACCGGGGAGCTGTTTTTT. It specifies CASSDTGGNTGELFF.

CDR3 sequence: CASSAGGSSYNEQFF. CDR3 sequence (DNA): TGTGCCAGCAGCGCCGGGGGGAGCTCCTACAATGAGCAGTTCTTC. The gene calls are TRBV9 and TRBJ2-1, with 7 bases fitting TRBD2. The CDR3 extends over 15 amino acids. Germline CDR1 and CDR2: SGDLS and YYNGEE. V shed 3 bases and J 0 bases; nucleotides not matched to a gene: 3.

J is TRBJ2-3 and V is TRBV30, with a possible D match to TRBD2 (7 bases). The CDR3 has 12 residues. Germline V lookup: CDR1 GTSNPN, CDR2 SVGIG (reference sequence). Trimming left V 1 base short and J 6 bases short, with 8 bases between. DNA of the CDR3: TGTGCCTGGAGTGAGGGGGGGGATACGCAGTATTTT. This sequence encodes CAWSEGGDTQYF.

This sequence joins TRBV19 and TRBJ2-3, with TRBD1 identical over 10 bases. Trimming at V came to 4 bases and at J to 2 bases, leaving 6 bases not matched to a gene. CDR3 length equals 16 residues. Germline lookup yields CDR1 LNHDA and CDR2 SQIVND (reference sequence). DNA of the CDR3: TGTGCCAGTAGTAGGGGGACAGGGGATTACACAGATACGCAGTATTTT. Encoded protein: CASSRGTGDYTDTQYF. Supplemented by reference TRBV19 and TRBJ2-3, the full variable domain reads DGGITQSPKYLFRKEGQNVTLSCEQNLNHDAMYWYRQDPGQGLRLIYYSQIVNDFQKGDIAEGYSVSREKKESFPLTVTSAQKNPTAFYLCASSRGTGDYTDTQYFGPGTRLTVL.

The rearrangement joins TRBV5-1 to TRBJ1-3, with 9 bases aligning to TRBD1. The CDR3 loop spans 16 amino acids. Germline V lookup: CDR1 SGHRS, CDR2 YFSETQ. V dropped 0 bases and J dropped 3; count of bases not matched to a gene: 4. The CDR3 DNA reads as TGCGCCAGCAGCTTGGCCGGGACAGGGCTTGGAAACACCATATATTTT. Its protein product is CASSLAGTGLGNTIYF. Complete variable domain (other parts from reference TRBV5-1 and TRBJ1-3): KAGVTQTPRYLIKTRGQQVTLSCSPISGHRSVSWYQQTPGQGLQFLFEYFSETQRNKGNFPGRFSGRQFSNSRSEMNVSTLELGDSALYLCASSLAGTGLGNTIYFGEGSWLTVV.

This chain connects TRBV2 to TRBJ1-4; 7 nucleotides match TRBD1. V was clipped by 5 bases and J by 4 bases; unmatched bases: 7. Germline V gene sequence: CDR1 SNHLY, CDR2 FYNNEI. This CDR3 spans 15 amino acids. CDR3 sequence reads: CASSSRQGRNEKLFF. The CDR3 region has the DNA TGTGCCAGCAGTTCCAGACAGGGCCGTAATGAAAAACTGTTTTTT.

The V and J genes are TRBV5-1 and TRBJ1-5, with 9 bases that match TRBD1. This CDR3 has 15 amino acids. The V gene end was trimmed by 3 bases and the J gene end by 0 bases; junction bases not matched to a gene: 1. Per the germline V gene, CDR1 is SGHRS and CDR2 is YFSETQ. The CDR3 DNA reads as TGCGCCAGCAGCTGGACAGGGGATAGCAATCAGCCCCAGCATTTT. Protein: CASSWTGDSNQPQHF.

J is TRBJ1-6 and V is TRBV5-4, with no clear D. Germline V gives CDR1 SGHNT, CDR2 YYREEE (reference sequence). V lost 0 bases and J lost 7, with 5 bases in between. This CDR3 spans 13 amino acids. The CDR3 loop reads CASSLAQNSPLHF. The CDR3 DNA sequence: TGTGCCAGCAGCTTGGCGCAGAATTCACCCCTCCACTTT.